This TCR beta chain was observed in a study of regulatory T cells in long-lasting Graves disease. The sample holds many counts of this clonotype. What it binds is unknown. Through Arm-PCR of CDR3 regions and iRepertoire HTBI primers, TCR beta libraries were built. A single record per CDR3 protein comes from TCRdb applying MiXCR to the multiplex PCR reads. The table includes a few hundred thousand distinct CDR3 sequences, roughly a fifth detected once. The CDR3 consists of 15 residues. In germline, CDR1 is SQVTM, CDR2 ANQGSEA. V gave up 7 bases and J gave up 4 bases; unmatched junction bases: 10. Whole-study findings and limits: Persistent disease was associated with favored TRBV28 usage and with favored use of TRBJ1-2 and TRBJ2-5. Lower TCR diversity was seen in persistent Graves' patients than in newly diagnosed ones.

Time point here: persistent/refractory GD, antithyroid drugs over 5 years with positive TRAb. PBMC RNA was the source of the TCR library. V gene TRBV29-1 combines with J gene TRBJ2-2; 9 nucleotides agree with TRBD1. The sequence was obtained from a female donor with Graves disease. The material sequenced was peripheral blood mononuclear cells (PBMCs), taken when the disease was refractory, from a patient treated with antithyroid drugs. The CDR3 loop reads CSARSGTGFTGELFF. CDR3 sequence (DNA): TGCAGCGCCCGGTCCGGGACAGGGTTCACCGGGGAGCTGTTTTTT.